Included here is one TCR beta chain sequence, with context. Which antigen it targets is not known. No much larger clone is present one base from it, and per-base qualities are unavailable. V is pared back by 6 bases and J by 2 bases, with 11 bases lying between the germline termini. CDR3 length: 13 amino acids, cysteine to phenylalanine. Only the CDR3 DNA stays, 39 bases, in frame from base 1. Sequences MNHEY (CDR1) and SMNVEV (CDR2) are obtained from the germline V gene (reference sequence). This entry is derived from a study of CD8+ T cells in alopecia areata (dated by TCRdb to between 2017 and 2018). At the level of the whole study: The treated patients, all with moderate-to-severe alopecia areata, were enrolled in an open-label pilot trial of oral tofacitinib given at 5 to 10 mg twice daily. High-throughput TCRbeta sequencing was used to examine T cell clonal expansion in alopecia areata in both the C3H/HeJ mouse model and human patients. Human TCRbeta sequencing covered scalp tissue and sorted CD4+ and CD8+ peripheral blood T cells from patchy and totalis/universalis alopecia areata patients and healthy controls. RNA was extracted with the PAXgene miRNA kit for fixed scalp, the miRNeasy kit for PBMCs, and the RNeasy kit for mouse skin. Patients stayed on tofacitinib for 6 to 18 months and then had 6 months of follow-up off drug so that delayed response and recurrence could be assessed. Scalp clonality was compared among normal scalp (n=4), patchy alopecia areata scalp (n=8), and alopecia totalis/universalis scalp (n=8). Amplification of TCRbeta CDR3 regions was done by immunoSEQ multiplex PCR using 35 Vbeta forward primers and 13 Jbeta reverse primers. Tofacitinib-treated patients had biopsies at baseline and at 4 and 24 weeks of treatment, with a later scalp biopsy in several patients. Results the study describes overall, beyond this receptor: Lesional scalp, especially in alopecia totalis/universalis, showed higher clonality and more expanded CD8+ clones than normal scalp, suggesting antigenic drive. Scalp TCR repertoire analysis is complicated because resident alphabeta T cells in normal human skin are also sequenced, whereas mouse skin is dominated by gammadelta T cells. Shared TCR sequences between patients were less evident than in mice, which may be partly attributable to HLA diversity in the patient population.

To prepare the library, the immunoSEQ multiplex PCR assay was applied. For TCR sequencing, RNA was extracted from every sample and reverse transcribed into cDNA to serve as template. First-strand cDNA was synthesized using SuperScript III with a 2:1 mix of oligo-dT and random hexamers. A synthetic immune receptor repertoire was used to measure amplification bias, and any remaining bias was corrected computationally. The original pipeline was this. Raw reads were preprocessed to remove errors, and CDR3 was defined according to IMGT conventions as the region from the conserved cysteine to phenylalanine. Clonality was computed by normalizing Shannon entropy by log2 of the number of productive unique TCRs and subtracting the result from 1. Scalp TCRbeta sequences were cross-referenced with sorted blood CD4 and CD8 repertoires so that the CD4 or CD8 identity of scalp clones could be inferred. TCRdb's version of the immuneACCESS table is confined to in-frame rearrangements and falls short of the full clone set. An unresolved V gene accounts for under half of the shortfall where checked; the remainder is of unknown origin. V, J and clone size are those of that table, while D and trimming were read from the DNA. The sample profile shows about 130,000 clones; more than 40% of them were found once. 18% of the sample lies in the top ten.

The sample's time point, from its label and the paper: baseline before oral tofacitinib. Lesional scalp punch biopsies and peripheral blood were collected from alopecia areata patients. PBMCs were isolated by density centrifugation and stained for CD3, CD4 and CD8, after which CD4+ and CD8+ T cells were sorted on a FACSAria. The sample in question was CD8+ T cells sorted from blood, obtained at week 0. Here the chain combines TRBV27 and TRBJ2-7; TRBD1 is a possible D gene, resting on 5 matching bases. The source of this sequence is a human donor with alopecia areata. The DNA sequence is TGTGCCAGCAGCGGACAATTTACCTACGAGCAGTACTTC. This sequence encodes CASSGQFTYEQYF.